Below, 4 T cell receptor beta chains from the same sample are listed, as sequenced in a study of a mutant IDH1 vaccine in newly diagnosed glioma. Time point denoted: week 23, last vaccination. One vaccine dose held 300 ug of mutant IDH1 20-mer peptide and came with topical imiquimod. Data came from immunoSEQ multiplex PCR; TCRdb stores just in-frame clones and leaves some out. This repertoire shows tens of thousands of clones, roughly three quarters found once; its top ten account for around 8%. The antigens of these receptors remain unknown. The sequencing here drew on PBMCs, taken from a glioma patient whose treatment included an IDH1 peptide vaccine. The receptors originated from a woman aged 40-49 years with glioma. Some clones in this sample may be carry-over from other donors' samples.

In DNA form, the CDR3 reads TGCGCCAGCAGCCAAGGTGCCGGTTCCACTGAAGCTTTCTTT. Translation: CASSQGAGSTEAFF. The chain joins TRBV4-1 to TRBJ1-1; D gene ambiguous. The CDR3 sequence is 14 residues long. Germline CDR1 is MGHRA and CDR2 is YSYEKL. Trimming removed 1 base at V and 4 bases at J, with 10 bases between.

This clone was seen a handful of times. The V gene is TRBV5-6, the J gene TRBJ1-5; D gene unclear. The germline V gene has CDR1 SGHDT and CDR2 YYEEEE. V dropped 4 bases and J dropped 5 bases, with 22 bases sitting between them. The CDR3 totals 17 residues. CDR3 region: CASSPRGGIGPDQPQHF. DNA of the CDR3: TGTGCCAGCAGCCCCAGAGGCGGAATTGGCCCCGATCAGCCCCAGCATTTT.

On this clone itself: Germline and junction disagree at one end, which may indicate a read error. The genes are TRBV2 and TRBJ1-2; 8 nucleotides align to TRBD1. CDR1 and CDR2 from the germline V gene are SNHLY and FYNNEI. This CDR3 is built from 13 residues. The CDR3 region is CAGRQGPNYGYTF. In DNA form, the CDR3 reads TGTGCCGGCAGACAGGGGCCTAACTATGGCTACACCTTC.

V and J are TRBV9 and TRBJ1-1, with no clear D. The V end was cut by 0 bases, the J end by 0 bases, with 6 bases between. Looked up from germline, CDR1 is SGDLS and CDR2 is YYNGEE. The CDR3 totals 14 residues. Here the CDR3 reads CASSVEHMNTEAFF. The CDR3 DNA reads as TGTGCCAGCAGCGTAGAACACATGAACACTGAAGCTTTCTTT.